This T cell receptor beta chain was observed in a study of CD8+ T cells in alopecia areata. General study results and limits: Higher clonality and more expanded CD8+ clones appeared in lesional than normal scalp.

The sample holds a few counts of this clone. What it binds is unknown. The gene symbols are mouse symbols. The sequenced fragment ends 4 residues before the CDR3 boundary, so the rest is inferred from the germline J gene. The sample holds other DNA sequences that translate to the same CDR3. It was with CD4, CD8alpha, NKG2D, NKG2ACE and other markers that pooled cutaneous lymph node cells were sorted. J lost 0 bases, V lost 6 bases, and 5 bases had no gene match. The CDR3 is 16 residues long. CDR1 LGHNA and CDR2 YNLKQL come from the germline V gene (reference sequence). Reverse transcribed after extraction, RNA yielded cDNA as the sequencing template. Using immunoSEQ multiplex PCR, the repertoire was profiled, and TCRdb retains in-frame clones only, with some absent. The sample was found to contain about 270,000 clones, and every one recurs.

The source of this sequence is a C3H/HeJ mouse with alopecia areata. This line is of MHC haplotype H2-k. Sequencing input: CD4+ T cells sorted from a lymph node. V usage is TRBV5 and J usage is TRBJ2-3, with TRBD2 matching over 11 bases. CDR3 region: CASSPGTGGSAETLYF. The sequenced part of the CDR3 DNA is TGTGCCAGCAGTCCCGGGACTGGGGGTAGTGCAGAA.